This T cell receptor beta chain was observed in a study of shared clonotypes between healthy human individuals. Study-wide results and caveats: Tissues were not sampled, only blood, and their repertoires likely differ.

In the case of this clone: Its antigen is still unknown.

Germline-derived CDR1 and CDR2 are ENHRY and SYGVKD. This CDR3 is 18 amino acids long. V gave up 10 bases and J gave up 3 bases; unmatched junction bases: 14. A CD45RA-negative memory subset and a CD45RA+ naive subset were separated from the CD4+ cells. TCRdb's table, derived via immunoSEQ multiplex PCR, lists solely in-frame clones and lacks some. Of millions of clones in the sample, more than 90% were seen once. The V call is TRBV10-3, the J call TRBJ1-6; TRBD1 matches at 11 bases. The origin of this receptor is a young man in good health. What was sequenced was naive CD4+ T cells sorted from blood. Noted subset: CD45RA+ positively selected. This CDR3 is CARLPGTGGVGYNSPLHF. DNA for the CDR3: TGTGCCAGACTACCCGGGACAGGGGGTGTAGGCTATAATTCACCCCTCCACTTT.